The 28 T cell receptor beta chains below all came from one sample that was sequenced in a study of shared clonotypes between healthy human individuals. It was CD45RO-negative cells, positively selected for CCR7, that made up naive CD8 cells, with terminally differentiated effector memory CD45RA+ cells excluded. TCRdb's copy holds only in-frame clones and misses some; the assay was immunoSEQ multiplex PCR. The sample consists of hundreds of thousands of clones, approximately 96% of them appearing once. The specimen sequenced was naive CD8+ T cells sorted from blood. Receptors originate from a woman aged 25 to 45 in good health.

This clone appeared once. The chain couples TRBV28 to TRBJ2-7, with 12 bases aligning to TRBD1. The germline V gene encodes CDR1 MDHEN and CDR2 SYDVKM. The CDR3 consists of 16 residues. Trimming cost V 5 bases and J 4 bases; bases outside gene matches: 9. The CDR3 DNA sequence: TGTGCCAGCAGTAGCAACCGGGACAGGGGGCGATACGAGCAGTACTTC. Amino acid sequence: CASSSNRDRGRYEQYF.

The sample holds one count of this clone. The J gene is TRBJ2-1, the V gene TRBV28; 7 nucleotides agree with TRBD2. Germline CDR1 is MDHEN and CDR2 is SYDVKM. The CDR3 length is 16 residues. V gave up 5 bases and J gave up 2 bases; unmatched junction bases: 9. The CDR3 DNA reads as TGTGCCAGCAGTCCCCTCTGGCGGGAGCCCTACAATGAGCAGTTCTTC. Translation gives CASSPLWREPYNEQFF.

DNA of the CDR3: TGTGCCAGTACCCCCGGGACAGGCTACGAGCAGTACTTC. Protein: CASTPGTGYEQYF. The V gene is TRBV19, the J gene TRBJ2-7, with 8 bases aligning to TRBD1. The CDR3 has 13 amino acids. In germline, CDR1 is LNHDA, CDR2 SQIVND (reference sequence). The trim removed 7 bases at V and 3 bases at J, leaving 5 bases unmatched. Variable domain in full (rest from reference TRBV19 and TRBJ2-7): DGGITQSPKYLFRKEGQNVTLSCEQNLNHDAMYWYRQDPGQGLRLIYYSQIVNDFQKGDIAEGYSVSREKKESFPLTVTSAQKNPTAFYLCASTPGTGYEQYFGPGTRLTVT.

The V gene is TRBV29-1, the J gene TRBJ2-3; no firm D call. Germline values: CDR1 SQVTM, CDR2 ANQGSEA. The CDR3 covers 13 residues. The V end lost 0 bases, the J end lost 2 bases, and 6 bases lay between the germline ends. CDR3 in DNA: TGCAGCGTTGAAGATCCCCTCACAGATACGCAGTATTTT. This sequence encodes CSVEDPLTDTQYF.

This chain links TRBV4-1 with TRBJ2-7, with TRBD2 matching 8 bases. Looked up from germline, CDR1 is MGHRA and CDR2 is YSYEKL. The CDR3 covers 15 residues. The V segment lost 2 bases and the J segment 2 bases; nucleotides outside the gene matches: 5. The CDR3: CASSQSTSGAYEQYF. DNA of the CDR3: TGCGCCAGCAGCCAATCTACTAGCGGAGCCTACGAGCAGTACTTC.

This chain joins TRBV28 and TRBJ2-1, with 9 positions matching TRBD2. Germline CDR1 MDHEN, CDR2 SYDVKM. Trimming removed 0 bases from V and 8 bases from J; junction bases left unmatched: 8. The CDR3 is 16 amino acids. DNA for the CDR3: TGTGCCAGCAGTTTATGGGTAGCGGGAGTCGATGATGAGCAGTTCTTC. Protein sequence: CASSLWVAGVDDEQFF.

The rearrangement uses TRBV28 and TRBJ2-2; D is unresolved. This CDR3 contains 13 residues. Trimming left V 3 bases short and J 6 bases short, with 8 bases between. Germline V CDR1 and CDR2: MDHEN, SYDVKM. CDR3 nucleotide sequence: TGTGCCAGCAGTTTTTTTCGGGCCGGGGAGCTGTTTTTT. Translating it yields CASSFFRAGELFF.

The table lists this clone with a count of one. The CDR3 sequence: CASSFGLGPRAEQYF. The CDR3 nucleotides read TGTGCCAGCAGCTTTGGTTTGGGACCCAGGGCCGAGCAGTACTTC. This chain links TRBV11-2 with TRBJ2-7; D tentatively reads TRBD1 or TRBD2 (5 bases each). V lost 3 bases to trimming and J lost 6 bases, with 18 bases between them. Germline CDR1 is SGHAT and CDR2 is FQNNGV. The CDR3 has 15 amino acids.

The chain links TRBV2 to TRBJ2-1, with TRBD2 matching over 11 bases. V shed 3 bases, J shed 4 bases, and the junction held 5 bases outside the gene matches. This CDR3 is 16 amino acids long. Germline assignment: CDR1 SNHLY and CDR2 FYNNEI. The CDR3 sequence: CASSDGTSGKYNEQFF. The CDR3 DNA is TGTGCCAGCAGTGATGGGACTAGCGGAAAATACAATGAGCAGTTCTTC.

This chain links TRBV5-1 with TRBJ2-2; 9 bases align to TRBD2. The CDR3 is 16 amino acids. V trimming: 10 bases; J trimming: 0 bases; junction bases outside the gene matches: 10. Germline CDR1 SGHRS, CDR2 YFSETQ. CDR3 sequence reads: CAGWTSEPANTGELFF. Written as DNA, the CDR3 is TGCGCCGGATGGACTAGCGAGCCCGCGAACACCGGGGAGCTGTTTTTT.

The chain has TRBV27 and TRBJ2-3; either TRBD1 or TRBD2 may fit D (5 bases each). The CDR3 runs to 13 residues. Germline-derived CDR1 and CDR2 are MNHEY and SMNVEV (reference sequence). Trimming removed 6 bases at V and 7 bases at J, with 14 bases between. CDR3 sequence (DNA): TGTGCCAGCAGCACTGGGACGGATAATACGCAGTATTTT. It translates to CASSTGTDNTQYF.

V and J are TRBV11-2 and TRBJ2-7; tentative D call: TRBD1 (5 bases). The CDR3 contains 13 residues. V shed 4 bases and J shed 11 bases, with 18 bases lying between them. Germline V CDR1 and CDR2: SGHAT, FQNNGV. As DNA, the CDR3 is TGTGCCAGCAGCTCCCCGGTCAGGGCAGGGAAGTACTTC. Translated: CASSSPVRAGKYF.

Written as DNA, the CDR3 is TGCGCCAGCAGACCCTTGGAGAGCCTATCCTACGAGCAGTACTTC. This translates into CASRPLESLSYEQYF. V and J are TRBV5-1 and TRBJ2-7; D gene unclear. The CDR3 spans 15 residues. Trimming left V 5 bases short and J 1 base short, with 16 bases between. The germline V gene has CDR1 SGHRS and CDR2 YFSETQ.

The chain is built from TRBV20-1 and TRBJ2-5; unclear D gene. V was clipped by 6 bases and J by 5 bases, with 10 bases between them. The CDR3 is made up of 11 amino acids. CDR1 is DFQATT, CDR2 SNEGSKA, per germline (reference sequence). The CDR3 loop reads CSAGVAETQYF. The CDR3 nucleotides read TGCAGTGCAGGTGTCGCCGAGACCCAGTACTTC.

V and J are TRBV9 and TRBJ2-5, with D hard to call. The end of the DNA fits TRBJ2-7 better, so the J call may be wrong. Looked up from germline, CDR1 is SGDLS and CDR2 is YYNGEE. The CDR3 sequence is 14 residues long. The CDR3 DNA follows: TGTGCCAGCAGCGTAGGTGGAACACTCTACGAGCAGTACTTC. Its translation: CASSVGGTLYEQYF.

This chain uses TRBV25-1 with TRBJ1-1, with D unresolved. Trimming took 4 bases from V and 3 from J, leaving 9 bases between them. Germline assignment: CDR1 MGHDK and CDR2 SYGVNS. The CDR3 is 13 amino acids. The DNA of the CDR3 is TGTGCCAGCAGTGTAGGGTACGACACTGAAGCTTTCTTT. As protein: CASSVGYDTEAFF.

V and J are TRBV11-2 and TRBJ2-5; the D gene is possibly TRBD2 (5 bases). The CDR3 consists of 15 residues. Germline CDR1 is SGHAT and CDR2 is FQNNGV. Trimming took off 2 bases at V and 2 bases at J, with 12 bases between the two ends. The CDR3 region has the DNA TGTGCCAGCAGCTTAAGAGGGCGGATACAAGAGACCCAGTACTTC. It translates to CASSLRGRIQETQYF.

The V and J genes are TRBV19 and TRBJ2-3; TRBD1 matches 8 bases. In germline, CDR1 is LNHDA, CDR2 SQIVND (reference sequence). The CDR3 is 14 amino acids. The J segment lost 3 bases and the V segment lost 5 bases, leaving 4 bases of the junction unmatched. The CDR3: CASSPGQATDTQYF. In nucleotides, the CDR3 is TGTGCCAGTAGTCCGGGACAGGCTACAGATACGCAGTATTTT.

The chain recombines TRBV19 with TRBJ2-2, with D perhaps TRBD1 or TRBD2 (5 bases each). Germline CDR1 LNHDA, CDR2 SQIVND (reference sequence). V dropped 8 bases and J dropped 0 bases, with 13 bases sitting between them. This CDR3 has 15 amino acids. For the CDR3, the DNA is TGTGCCAGTCAGTCGAGGGACCCGAACACCGGGGAGCTGTTTTTT. Amino acids: CASQSRDPNTGELFF.

The chain employs TRBV4-1 and TRBJ2-5; D may be TRBD1 or TRBD2 (5 bases each). The CDR3 totals 17 residues. Germline CDR1 is MGHRA and CDR2 is YSYEKL. V shed 4 bases and J shed 1 base, with 19 bases lying between them. The CDR3 sequence: CASSPGTFGTFQETQYF. CDR3 nucleotide sequence: TGCGCCAGCAGCCCCGGAACTTTCGGGACCTTCCAAGAGACCCAGTACTTC.

This clone has only one observation. The chain is built from TRBV5-1 and TRBJ2-7, with TRBD2 identical over 9 bases. The CDR3 contains 15 residues. Germline V CDR1 and CDR2: SGHRS, YFSETQ. The trim removed 5 bases at V and 4 bases at J, leaving 10 bases unmatched. This CDR3 reads CASSYSGSSPYEQYF. CDR3 coding DNA: TGCGCCAGCAGTTATAGCGGGAGTTCCCCTTACGAGCAGTACTTC.

This chain connects TRBV27 to TRBJ1-1; no reliable D call. This CDR3 has 16 amino acids. V lost 5 bases and J 1 base, leaving 17 bases between the germline ends. Germline V gives CDR1 MNHEY, CDR2 SMNVEV (reference sequence). CDR3 loop: CASSLSGGRRNTEAFF. CDR3 nucleotides: TGTGCCAGCAGTCTCTCTGGAGGGAGACGGAACACTGAAGCTTTCTTT.

In the case of this clone: Other nucleotide sequences from this sample produce the same CDR3. The chain carries TRBV27 and TRBJ2-7; TRBD1 agrees at 10 bases. The CDR3 contains 14 residues. Trimming at V came to 5 bases and at J to 2 bases, leaving 3 bases not matched to a gene. Germline V gene data show CDR1 as MNHEY and CDR2 as SMNVEV (reference sequence). CDR3 residues: CASSAGTGAYEQYF. CDR3 nucleotide sequence: TGTGCCAGCAGTGCCGGGACAGGGGCCTACGAGCAGTACTTC.

The chain is built from TRBV27 and TRBJ1-2; 9 bases align to TRBD1. V trimming: 6 bases; J trimming: 4 bases; junction bases outside the gene matches: 3. The CDR3 loop spans 13 amino acids. Per germline, CDR1 MNHEY and CDR2 SMNVEV (reference sequence). As DNA, the CDR3 is TGTGCCAGCAGCCTGGGACAGGGCTATGGCTACACCTTC. This gives the protein CASSLGQGYGYTF.

The chain combines TRBV4-1 with TRBJ1-1; 7 positions agree with TRBD1. CDR1 and CDR2 (germline): MGHRA, YSYEKL. This CDR3 spans 17 amino acids. V trimming: 3 bases; J trimming: 0 bases; junction bases outside the gene matches: 10. The CDR3 bases are TGCGCCAGCAGCCATCTAGGGGGCCCGGTGGTGAACACTGAAGCTTTCTTT. This sequence encodes CASSHLGGPVVNTEAFF.

The V and J genes are TRBV11-2 and TRBJ2-2, with 8 bases lining up with TRBD2. Trimming removed 3 bases from V and 6 bases from J; junction bases left unmatched: 3. The CDR3 sequence is 14 residues long. Germline-derived CDR1 and CDR2 are SGHAT and FQNNGV. The CDR3: CASSFHGRAGELFF. The CDR3 region has the DNA TGTGCCAGCAGCTTCCACGGGAGGGCCGGGGAGCTGTTTTTT.

The genes are TRBV7-9 and TRBJ2-2; tentatively, D is TRBD1 or TRBD2 (5 bases each). This CDR3 comprises 12 residues. The V end was cut by 0 bases, the J end by 10 bases, with 6 bases between. In germline, CDR1 is SEHNR, CDR2 FQNEAQ (reference sequence). Written as DNA, the CDR3 is TGTGCCAGCAGCTTAGCGGGACCGGAGCTGTTTTTT. Its protein is CASSLAGPELFF. Filled out from reference TRBV7-9 and TRBJ2-2, the complete variable domain reads DTGVSQNPRHKITKRGQNVTFRCDPISEHNRLYWYRQTLGQGPEFLTYFQNEAQLEKSRLLSDRFSAERPKGSFSTLEIQRTEQGDSAMYLCASSLAGPELFFGEGSRLTVL.

A remark on this clone: The sample carries other DNA sequences with the same CDR3. The J gene is TRBJ2-1, the V gene TRBV6-5; D possibly uses TRBD1 or TRBD2 (5 bases each). The length of the CDR3 is 11 residues. The germline CDR1 and CDR2 sequences are MNHEY and SVGAGI. V gave up 2 bases and J gave up 9 bases, with 5 bases separating them. CDR3 bases: TGTGCCAGCAGTTACGGGGGTGAGCAGTTCTTC. This encodes CASSYGGEQFF.